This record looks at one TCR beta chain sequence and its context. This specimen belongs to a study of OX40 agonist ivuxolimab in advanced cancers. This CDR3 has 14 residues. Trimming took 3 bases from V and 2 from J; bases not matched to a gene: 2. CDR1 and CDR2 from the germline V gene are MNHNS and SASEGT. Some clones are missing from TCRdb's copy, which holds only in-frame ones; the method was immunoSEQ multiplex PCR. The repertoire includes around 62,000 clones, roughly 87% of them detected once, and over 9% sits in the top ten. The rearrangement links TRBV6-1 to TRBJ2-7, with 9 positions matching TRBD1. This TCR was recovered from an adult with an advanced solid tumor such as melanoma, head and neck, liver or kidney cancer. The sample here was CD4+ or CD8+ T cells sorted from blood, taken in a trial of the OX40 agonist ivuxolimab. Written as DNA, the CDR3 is TGTGCCAGCAGTGAGGGACAGGGCGCCTACGAGCAGTACGTC. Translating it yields CASSEGQGAYEQYV.